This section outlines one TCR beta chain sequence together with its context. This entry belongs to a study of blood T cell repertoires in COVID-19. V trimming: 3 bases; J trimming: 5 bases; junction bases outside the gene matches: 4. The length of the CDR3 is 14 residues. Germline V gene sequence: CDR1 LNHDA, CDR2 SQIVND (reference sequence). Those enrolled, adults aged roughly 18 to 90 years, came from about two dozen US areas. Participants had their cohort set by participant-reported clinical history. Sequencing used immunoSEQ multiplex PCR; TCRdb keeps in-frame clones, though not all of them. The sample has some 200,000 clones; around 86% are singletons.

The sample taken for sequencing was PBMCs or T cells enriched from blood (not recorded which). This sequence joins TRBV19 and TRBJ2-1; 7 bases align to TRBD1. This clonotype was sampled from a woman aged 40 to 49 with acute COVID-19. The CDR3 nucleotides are TGTGCCAGTAGTATCGACAGGGATCACAATGAGCAGTTCTTC. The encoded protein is CASSIDRDHNEQFF. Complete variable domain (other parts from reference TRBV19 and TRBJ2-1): DGGITQSPKYLFRKEGQNVTLSCEQNLNHDAMYWYRQDPGQGLRLIYYSQIVNDFQKGDIAEGYSVSREKKESFPLTVTSAQKNPTAFYLCASSIDRDHNEQFFGPGTRLTVL.